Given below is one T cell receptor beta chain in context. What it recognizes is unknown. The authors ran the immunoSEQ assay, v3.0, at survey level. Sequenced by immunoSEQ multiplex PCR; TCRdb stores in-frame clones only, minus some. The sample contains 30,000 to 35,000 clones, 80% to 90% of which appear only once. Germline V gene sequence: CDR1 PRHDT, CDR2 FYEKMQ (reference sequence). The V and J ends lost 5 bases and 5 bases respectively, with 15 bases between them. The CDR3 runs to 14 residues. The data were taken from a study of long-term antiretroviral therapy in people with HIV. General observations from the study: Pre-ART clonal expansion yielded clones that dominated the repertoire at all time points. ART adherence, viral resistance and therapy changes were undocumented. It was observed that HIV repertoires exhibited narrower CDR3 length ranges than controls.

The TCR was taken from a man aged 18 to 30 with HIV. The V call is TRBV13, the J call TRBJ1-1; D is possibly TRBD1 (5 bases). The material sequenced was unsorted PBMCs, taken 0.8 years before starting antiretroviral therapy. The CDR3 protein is CASSLVGGGTEAFF. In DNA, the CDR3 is TGTGCCAGCAGCCTAGTTGGGGGGGGTACTGAAGCTTTCTTT.